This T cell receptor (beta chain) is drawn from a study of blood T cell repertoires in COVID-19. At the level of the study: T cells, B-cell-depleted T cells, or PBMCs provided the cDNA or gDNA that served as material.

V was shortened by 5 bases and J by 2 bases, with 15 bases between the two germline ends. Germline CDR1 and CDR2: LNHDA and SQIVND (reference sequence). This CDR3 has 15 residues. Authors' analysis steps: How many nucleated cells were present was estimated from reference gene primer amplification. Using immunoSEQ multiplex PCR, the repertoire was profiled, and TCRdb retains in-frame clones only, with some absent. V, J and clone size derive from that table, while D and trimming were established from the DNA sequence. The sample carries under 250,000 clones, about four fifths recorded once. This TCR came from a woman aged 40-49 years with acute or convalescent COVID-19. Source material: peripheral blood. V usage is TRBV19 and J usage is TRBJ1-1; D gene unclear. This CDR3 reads CASSDIRHLNTEAFF. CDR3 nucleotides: TGTGCCAGTAGTGATATCAGACATTTAAACACTGAAGCTTTCTTT.